This is a list of T cell receptor beta chains from one sample in a study of persistence of HIV-infected CD4 T cells. Measured with immunoSEQ multiplex PCR; TCRdb has only the in-frame clones, and not every one. The profile shows just over 35,000 clones, approximately 81% of them singletons. These TCRs are of unknown antigen specificity. The starting material was cultured CD4+ T cells from PBMCs, obtained from a patient who received antiretroviral therapy. The receptors originated from an adult with HIV. The donor label of this sample is uncertain. The CDR3 runs from the conserved cysteine through the conserved F or W. A D gene is named only where the DNA matches it firmly. Rows give clone size only sometimes, using once, few, many, or a class for an expanded clone.

v_gene	abundance	d_gene	j_gene	CDR3nt	CDR3aa
TRBV10-1	few	TRBD1	TRBJ1-1	TGCGCCAGTCGAAGACAGGGAGCCACTGAAGCTTTCTTT	CASRRQGATEAFF
TRBV18	NA	NA	TRBJ1-2	TGTGCCAGCTCACCACAGCCGGGTGGGGATGGCTACACCTTC	CASSPQPGGDGYTF
TRBV27	NA	NA	TRBJ1-1	TGTGCCAGCAGTTTAAGGGAGGGAAGTACTGAAGCTTTCTTT	CASSLREGSTEAFF
TRBV6-1	NA	NA	TRBJ1-2	TGTGCCAGCAGTGACAAGCGGAGAAACTATGGCTACACCTTC	CASSDKRRNYGYTF
TRBV19	NA	NA	TRBJ2-6	TGTGCCAGTAGGGGCAGTTCGAGCTCTGGGGCCAACGTCCTGACTTTC	CASRGSSSSGANVLTF
TRBV10-1	NA	NA	TRBJ2-7	TGCGCCAGCAGTGACGGGCAGGGGGGGATCTACGAGCAGTACTTC	CASSDGQGGIYEQYF
TRBV3-1/TRBV3-2	once	TRBD1	TRBJ1-2	TGTGCCAGCAGCCAAGTTGCGGGTCGACAGGGCAACTATGGCTACACCTTC	CASSQVAGRQGNYGYTF
TRBV7-2	NA	NA	TRBJ1-6	TGTGCCAGCAGCTTAGTTGGGTTGGATTCACCCCTCCACTTT	CASSLVGLDSPLHF
TRBV27	NA	TRBD1	TRBJ2-7	TGTGCCAGCAGATCCCGACAGGGACCTCGCTACGAGCAGTACTTC	CASRSRQGPRYEQYF
TRBV28	NA	TRBD1	TRBJ2-7	TGTGCCAGCAGTCCTCCGGGACAGGTGTACGAGCAGTACTTC	CASSPPGQVYEQYF
TRBV13	NA	TRBD1	TRBJ1-2	TGTGCCAGCATTAAGGGACAGTCCAACTATGGCTACACCTTC	CASIKGQSNYGYTF
TRBV5-1	NA	NA	TRBJ1-2	TGCGCCAGCAGCTTGGCAAGAGGAGCTAACTATGGCTACACCTTC	CASSLARGANYGYTF
TRBV20-1	few	NA	TRBJ2-3	TGCAGTGCTCCCTTAGGAGATACGCAGTATTTT	CSAPLGDTQYF
TRBV29-1	NA	NA	TRBJ1-1	TGCAGCGCCCAGGGCAGGGTGGGGGTGAACACTGAAGCTTTCTTT	CSAQGRVGVNTEAFF
TRBV5-8	NA	NA	TRBJ1-6	TGTGCCAGCAGCTTGGCCGTCGGACCGGGCGCCCTCCACTTT	CASSLAVGPGALHF
TRBV5-1	NA	TRBD2	TRBJ2-1	TGCGCCAGCAGCTTTGCGGGACTAGCTCTATACAATGAGCAGTTCTTC	CASSFAGLALYNEQFF
TRBV24-1	NA	NA	TRBJ1-2	TGTGCCACCAGTGATAACTATGGCTACACCTTC	CATSDNYGYTF
TRBV7-3	NA	TRBD1	TRBJ2-2	TGTGCCAGCAGTCTCGACAGGGGCGAGCTGTTTTTT	CASSLDRGELFF
TRBV5-1	NA	NA	TRBJ2-7	TGCGCCAGCAGCTGGAGGGGCGGCGAGCAGTACTTC	CASSWRGGEQYF
TRBV9	NA	NA	TRBJ1-5	TGTGCCAGCAGCGTCCATAGTCACAATCAGCCCCAGCATTTT	CASSVHSHNQPQHF
TRBV2	NA	NA	TRBJ2-5	TGTGCCAGCAGTGCCGGGATTGAGACCCAGTACTTC	CASSAGIETQYF
TRBV12-5	NA	TRBD2	TRBJ2-1	TGTGCTAGTGGTTTGGTTACTAGCGGGGGTGCGAATGAGCAGTTCTTC	CASGLVTSGGANEQFF
TRBV28	NA	TRBD1	TRBJ1-4	TGTGCCAGCAGTTCCCCCGAACAGGGGGTTAATGAAAAACTGTTTTTT	CASSSPEQGVNEKLFF
TRBV5-1	NA	TRBD1	TRBJ1-4	TGCGCCAGCAGCTTGGGACAGGGGGAAAAACTGTTTTTT	CASSLGQGEKLFF
TRBV9	NA	TRBD1	TRBJ1-5	TGTGCCAGCAGCGTAGGGGATGGGGACAGGACCCCTCAGCCCCAGCATTTT	CASSVGDGDRTPQPQHF
TRBV29-1	NA	TRBD2	TRBJ2-2	TGCAGCGTTGATTTCAGCGGGGGGGCGAACACCGGGGAGCTGTTTTTT	CSVDFSGGANTGELFF
TRBV9	NA	NA	TRBJ1-2	TGTGCCAGCAGCGTAGACAGTTCTAACTATGGCTACACCTTC	CASSVDSSNYGYTF
TRBV5-1	once	TRBD2	TRBJ2-2	TGCGCCAGCAGCAATCCCTCCGGGCGGGGGGGCCCCGGGGAGCTGTTTTTT	CASSNPSGRGGPGELFF
TRBV5-1	NA	NA	TRBJ2-1	TGCGCCAGCAGCCGGAGCCCTAGCGCCAATGAGCAGTTCTTC	CASSRSPSANEQFF
TRBV11-3	NA	NA	TRBJ2-2	TGTGCCAGCGGACTATCCGGGTCTAACACCGGGGAGCTGTTTTTT	CASGLSGSNTGELFF
TRBV24-1	NA	NA	TRBJ2-2	TGTGCCACCGCTGTTAGCTGGAACACCGGGGAGCTGTTTTTT	CATAVSWNTGELFF
TRBV19	NA	NA	TRBJ1-1	TGTGCCAGTATGGCCTACCTGAACACTGAAGCTTTCTTT	CASMAYLNTEAFF
TRBV3-1/TRBV3-2	NA	TRBD1	TRBJ2-5	TGTGCCAGCCGGGACAGGGTAAAGACCCAGTACTTC	CASRDRVKTQYF
TRBV6-1	NA	NA	TRBJ1-6	TGTGCCAGCAGTGAAAGCTTGGACAGTTCTTGGGCACCCCTCCACTTT	CASSESLDSSWAPLHF
TRBV9	NA	NA	TRBJ1-6	TGTGCCAGCAGCCCACAGGGAGGCAGGGGCTCACCCCTCCACTTT	CASSPQGGRGSPLHF
TRBV10-2	once	TRBD2	TRBJ2-1	TGCGCCAGCAGTGAGGAGGTTAGCGGGGGGGCCCTTGAGCAGTTCTTC	CASSEEVSGGALEQFF
TRBV5-1	once	TRBD1	TRBJ1-2	TGCGCCAGCAGCTTGGCCTCAGGGGGCGCTGAGGGCTACACCTTC	CASSLASGGAEGYTF
TRBV7-9	NA	TRBD1	TRBJ1-2	TGTGCCGGCAGCTTATCAGGGGGAGGACTGCGTGGCTACACCTTC	CAGSLSGGGLRGYTF
TRBV7-3	NA	NA	TRBJ1-1	TGTGCCAGCAGCTTAAAGGCAGGGCCGGACACTGAAGCTTTCTTT	CASSLKAGPDTEAFF
TRBV7-3	NA	NA	TRBJ2-1	TGTGCCAGCAGCCAGACCCCCGGAGGGTCCTACAATGAGCAGTTCTTC	CASSQTPGGSYNEQFF